This TCR beta chain derives from a study of blood T cell repertoires in COVID-19 (dated by TCRdb to 2020 to 2021). In terms of the full investigation: Samples from collaborators originated in the United States, Italy and Spain and spanned both the acute and convalescent phases of COVID-19. Samples were obtained from the ongoing ImmuneRACE study (first 160 participants) and from 1,200 or so subjects provided by 6 global collaborators. The sample metadata nearly always contained a de-identified subject ID, COVID-19 status, age in years and sex. HLA class I and class II types, where available, came from metadata supplied by the sample provider rather than from assay-based typing. The prospective study material was composed of cDNA or gDNA derived from T cells, B-cell-depleted T cells, or PBMCs. A freely available public database, intended as a resource for researchers studying the immune response to SARS-CoV-2, is where the repertoires were released. Subjects who had been exposed to COVID-19, were actively infected with it, or had recovered from it provided the deeply sampled blood TCRbeta repertoires that made up the dataset.

Enrolling through a virtual design, the prospective study's participants ranged in age from roughly 18 to 90 years and lived across approximately 25 United States geographic areas. In the prospective study, participants were assigned to cohorts based on the clinical history participants reported in a screening survey and a study questionnaire. In the prospective study, whole blood, serum and a nasopharyngeal or oropharyngeal swab were collected from each participant by mobile phlebotomists. Over a roughly two-month period, participants in the prospective study had the option of providing additional blood draws and questionnaires. Blood samples from the prospective study were shipped frozen or at room temperature prior to DNA extraction. What the study reported, not specific to this receptor: How much clinical and demographic metadata was included differed by source and by participant, and the metadata was provided uncurated.

To note about this clone: The specificity of this receptor is unknown. No base quality information exists; no much larger clone differs at one position.

TCRbeta CDR3 regions were amplified from genomic DNA using the immunoSEQ Assay, a bias-controlled multiplex PCR. The original methods were these. The number of nucleated cells in each sample was estimated by amplification of reference gene primers within the assay. To quantify the absolute abundance of each unique TCRbeta CDR3 rearrangement, sequence reads were collapsed and filtered. For each sample, productive Simpson clonality was calculated as the square root of Simpson's diversity index across productive rearrangements. TCRdb took over this immuneACCESS table, retaining in-frame rearrangements with V and J assigned. Such tables are incomplete; in checked studies, under half of the missing clones stem from an unresolved V gene, and the remainder is unexplained. That table is the source of V, J and clone size, and D and trimming were worked out from the DNA. A total of about 250,000 clones appear in this sample, roughly 90% of them only once. The ten largest clones take up approximately 4.3% of the sample.

The receptor was derived from a woman aged 30 to 39 with acute COVID-19. Source material: PBMCs or T cells enriched from blood (not recorded which).

CDR3 reads: CASRGQEGANGYTF. The DNA is TGTGCCAGCAGAGGACAGGAAGGCGCTAATGGCTACACCTTC. The sequence is built from TRBV7-9 and TRBJ1-2, and TRBD1 matches 7 of the central bases. The CDR3 goes from the cysteine to the phenylalanine over 14 residues. Only the CDR3 region is kept as DNA, spanning 42 bases read in frame from base 1. In the germline V gene (reference sequence), CDR1 corresponds to SEHNR and CDR2 to FQNEAQ. For this chain, trimming is 6 bases at the V end and 6 bases at the J end, and the number of junction bases without a gene match is 10.